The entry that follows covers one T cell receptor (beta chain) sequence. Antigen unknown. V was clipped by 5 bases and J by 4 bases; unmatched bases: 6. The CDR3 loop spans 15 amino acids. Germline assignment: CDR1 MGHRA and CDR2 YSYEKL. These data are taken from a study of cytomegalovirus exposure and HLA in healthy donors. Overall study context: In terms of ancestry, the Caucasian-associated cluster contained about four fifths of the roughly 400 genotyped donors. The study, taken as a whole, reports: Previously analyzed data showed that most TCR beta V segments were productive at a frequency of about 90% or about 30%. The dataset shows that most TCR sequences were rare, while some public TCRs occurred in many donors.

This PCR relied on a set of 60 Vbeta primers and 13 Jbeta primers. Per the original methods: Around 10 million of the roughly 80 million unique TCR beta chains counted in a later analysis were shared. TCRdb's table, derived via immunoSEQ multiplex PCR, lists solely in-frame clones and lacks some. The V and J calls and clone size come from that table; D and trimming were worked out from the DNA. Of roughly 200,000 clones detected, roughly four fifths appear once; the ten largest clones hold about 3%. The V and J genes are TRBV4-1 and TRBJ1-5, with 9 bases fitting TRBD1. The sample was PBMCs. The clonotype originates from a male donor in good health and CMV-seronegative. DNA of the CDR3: TGCGCCAGCAGCATTCGACAGGGGGGAAATCAGCCCCAGCATTTT. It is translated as CASSIRQGGNQPQHF.